These T cell receptor beta chains were read from a single sample in a study of monozygotic twins with inflammatory bowel disease. TCRdb re-called the 5' RACE reads and gives one entry per CDR3 protein, without DNA. The listing records approximately 140,000 distinct CDR3 sequences. The specimen sequenced was blood. The receptors shown here come from a human donor with ulcerative colitis or Crohn's disease, or a healthy co-twin of an affected twin (not recorded which). CDR3s include the opening cysteine and the closing phenylalanine or tryptophan.

>TRBJ2-1|TRBV19
CASSIIGTDDEQFF
>TRBJ1-2|TRBV24-1
CATSDGQLYGYTF
>TRBJ2-5|TRBV7-2
CASSLVGTSGGETQYF
>TRBJ1-5|TRBV20-1
CSAGRDLNQPQHF
>TRBJ2-3|TRBV21-1
CASSLDSWFDTQYF
>TRBJ2-1|TRBV12-3/TRBV12-4
CASSLRTGGNEQFF
>TRBJ2-7|TRBV12-3/TRBV12-4
CASSSGTLYLDEQYF
>TRBJ2-1|TRBV18
CASSLLAGGSSYNEQFF
>TRBJ1-3|TRBV7-6
CASSSHNSGNTIYF
>TRBJ1-5|TRBV7-2
CASSLDGEQPQHF
>TRBJ2-3|TRBV5-1
CASSLEGAPTDTQYF
>TRBJ1-2|TRBV3-1
CASSQGGGGNGYTF
>TRBJ2-3|TRBV6-5
CASSYFVSAGTDTQYF
>TRBJ1-5|TRBV5-1
CASSQAGDQPQHF
>TRBJ2-2|TRBV18
CASSLSHRDGTGELFF
>TRBJ1-2|TRBV6-5
CASSYDIINYGYTF
>TRBJ1-3|TRBV6-1
CASSFTDPISGNTIYF
>TRBJ2-4|TRBV6-5
CASSYGFLQYF
>TRBJ1-5|TRBV6-1
CASRTDFRDGYQPQHF
>TRBJ1-1|TRBV6-5
CASSYSMGAGTEAFF
>TRBJ2-5|TRBV20-1
CSARDRGTAQYF
>TRBJ1-1|TRBV12-3/TRBV12-4
CASNAGRNTEAFF
>TRBJ1-2|TRBV7-2
CASSLTTEDNYGYTF
>TRBJ2-3|TRBV27
CASRNAGNTDTQYF
>TRBJ1-3|TRBV4-3
CASSFTDSSGNTIYF
>TRBJ2-1|TRBV7-2
CASSPWGEFFNEQFF
>TRBJ2-7|TRBV9
CASSPSGGPTYEQYF
>TRBJ1-4|TRBV6-1
CASNLGTAANEKLFF
>TRBJ2-1|TRBV10-3
CAISERQGVYNEQFF
>TRBJ2-7|TRBV12-3/TRBV12-4
CASSPRTSGGDKQYF
>TRBJ2-5|TRBV5-1
CASSLTAGGRQETQYF
>TRBJ2-7|TRBV7-9
CASSLALSGEAVEQYF
>TRBJ2-7|TRBV5-4
CASSLQGSRHEQYF
>TRBJ2-2|TRBV5-1
CASSSSRQMNTGELFF
>TRBJ2-1|TRBV7-2
CASSLARANEQFF
>TRBJ2-3|TRBV4-2
CASSQDHPRSTDTQYF
>TRBJ2-7|TRBV6-2/TRBV6-3
CASSYSARGRVSPPFYQQYF
>TRBJ2-7|TRBV6-1
CASTPTGYYEQYF
>TRBJ2-5|TRBV20-1
CSAKGQIQQETQYF
>TRBJ2-5|TRBV13
CASSSTSWQGLVEETQYF
>TRBJ2-7|TRBV10-3
CAISEGWGGTYEQYF
>TRBJ2-5|TRBV6-2/TRBV6-3
CASTLLAELQETQYF
>TRBJ2-7|TRBV10-3
CAISDEGQRGRSEQYF
>TRBJ2-6|TRBV12-3/TRBV12-4
CASSPIVGQGPSGANVLTF
>TRBJ1-3|TRBV2
CASSVPSSGNTIYF